Given below is one T cell receptor beta chain in context. Its antigen is as yet unknown. This sample is drawn from a study of vaccination and CD4 T cells after COVID-19. Treatment denoted: roughly 10-day PBMC culture with coronavirus spike peptide pools or control peptides (ViraFEST assay). Investigators obtained the unexposed donor's CD4+ T cells before the COVID-19 pandemic (2011-2018). Researchers reported culturing about 2.1 million PBMCs per well with approximately 9.6 IU/ml IL-2 and around 9.4 ug/ml peptide pools. Sequencing of DNA taken from cultured CD4+ T cells relied on the Oncomine TCR Beta short-read assay. In TCRdb, the PCR reads were re-called with MiXCR into one record per CDR3 protein. The data hold 6,500 to 8,500 distinct CDR3 sequences, with approximately 40% observed a single time. CDR3 length: 17 residues. Germline V gene data show CDR1 as MNHEY and CDR2 as SVGAGI. V dropped 2 bases and J dropped 0 bases, with 14 bases sitting between them.

The specimen sequenced was CD4+ T cells from blood, cultured in vitro. V usage is TRBV6-5 and J usage is TRBJ1-3, with a tentative D call TRBD1 (6 bases). This receptor was taken from a human donor in good health. The CDR3 region has the DNA TGTGCCAGCAGTTACGGTACGAAAGGGGGCTCTGGAAACACCATATATTTT. This encodes CASSYGTKGGSGNTIYF.